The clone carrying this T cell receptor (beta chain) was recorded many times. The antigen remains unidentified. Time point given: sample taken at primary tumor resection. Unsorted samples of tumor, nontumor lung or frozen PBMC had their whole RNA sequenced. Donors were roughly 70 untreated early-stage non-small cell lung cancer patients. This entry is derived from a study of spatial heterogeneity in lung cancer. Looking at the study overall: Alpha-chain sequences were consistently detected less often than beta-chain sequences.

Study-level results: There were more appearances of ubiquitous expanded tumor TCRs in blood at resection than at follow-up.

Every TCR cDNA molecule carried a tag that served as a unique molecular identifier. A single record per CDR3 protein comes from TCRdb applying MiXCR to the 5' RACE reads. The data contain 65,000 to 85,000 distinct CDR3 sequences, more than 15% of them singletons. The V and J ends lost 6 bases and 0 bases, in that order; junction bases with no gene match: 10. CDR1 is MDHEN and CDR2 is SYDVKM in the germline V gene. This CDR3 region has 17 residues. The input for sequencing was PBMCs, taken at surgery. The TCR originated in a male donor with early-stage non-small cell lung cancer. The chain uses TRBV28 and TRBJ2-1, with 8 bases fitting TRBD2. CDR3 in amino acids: CASRPLAGGTSYNEQFF. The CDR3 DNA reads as TGTGCCAGCAGGCCTCTGGCGGGAGGAACCTCCTACAATGAGCAGTTCTTC.